This is a list of T cell receptor beta chains from one sample in a study of T-cell memory formation after mild COVID-19. TCRdb fed the 5' RACE reads into MiXCR, producing one record per CDR3 protein. The table records around 320,000 distinct CDR3 sequences, 28% of them present only once. Material: PBMCs or a T cell subset sorted from them (not recorded which). These receptors came from an adult woman who had mild COVID-19 (a few samples of this study predate the infection). Cell type and time point are not known. CDR3s include the opening cysteine and the closing phenylalanine or tryptophan. The order of the fields is CDR3 protein, CDR3 DNA, D gene, V gene, clone size, J gene. The D gene is left open where the match is weak. A clone size is listed for some rows: how often the clone was seen (once, few, many), or a class if it is expanded.

CDR3aa: CASSQLDEQYF
CDR3nt: TGTGCCAGTAGTCAGCTGGACGAGCAGTACTTC
d_gene: -
v_gene: TRBV25-1
abundance: -
j_gene: TRBJ2-7

CDR3aa: CAWSGTGGGEQFF
CDR3nt: TGTGCCTGGTCCGGGACAGGGGGCGGTGAGCAGTTCTTC
d_gene: TRBD1
v_gene: TRBV12-3/TRBV12-4
abundance: few
j_gene: TRBJ2-1

CDR3aa: CSAPYPVYEQFF
CDR3nt: TGCAGTGCTCCCTACCCGGTCTATGAGCAGTTCTTC
d_gene: -
v_gene: TRBV20-1
abundance: -
j_gene: TRBJ2-1

CDR3aa: CSAQDRSRLFMNTEAFF
CDR3nt: TGCAGTGCGCAAGACAGAAGCCGACTTTTTATGAACACTGAAGCTTTCTTT
d_gene: -
v_gene: TRBV20-1
abundance: few
j_gene: TRBJ1-1

CDR3aa: CATSGGQGGRLETQYF
CDR3nt: TGTGCCACCAGTGGAGGACAGGGAGGGAGGTTAGAGACCCAGTACTTC
d_gene: -
v_gene: TRBV24-1
abundance: few
j_gene: TRBJ2-5

CDR3aa: CSVGTANTGELFF
CDR3nt: TGCAGCGTTGGGACTGCGAACACCGGGGAGCTGTTTTTT
d_gene: -
v_gene: TRBV29-1
abundance: few
j_gene: TRBJ2-2

CDR3aa: CASSLVLVDSPLHF
CDR3nt: TGTGCCAGCAGCTTAGTACTGGTAGATTCACCCCTCCACTTT
d_gene: -
v_gene: TRBV7-9
abundance: -
j_gene: TRBJ1-6

CDR3aa: CASSHEEGARYEQYF
CDR3nt: TGCGCCAGCAGCCACGAAGAGGGGGCGCGCTACGAGCAGTACTTC
d_gene: TRBD1
v_gene: TRBV4-1
abundance: few
j_gene: TRBJ2-7

CDR3aa: CASRREGQEFF
CDR3nt: TGTGCCAGTCGGAGGGAGGGACAGGAGTTCTTC
d_gene: -
v_gene: TRBV13
abundance: few
j_gene: TRBJ2-1

CDR3aa: CASSGHVRENTIYF
CDR3nt: TGTGCCAGCAGCGGACACGTAAGGGAAAACACCATATATTTT
d_gene: -
v_gene: TRBV21-1
abundance: -
j_gene: TRBJ1-3

CDR3aa: CASRPGLAGGPSYNEQFF
CDR3nt: TGTGCCAGCAGACCGGGACTAGCGGGGGGGCCGTCCTACAATGAGCAGTTCTTC
d_gene: TRBD2
v_gene: TRBV6-6
abundance: -
j_gene: TRBJ2-1

CDR3aa: CSAESTGPRETQYF
CDR3nt: TGCAGTGCCGAGTCGACAGGGCCGAGAGAGACCCAGTACTTC
d_gene: TRBD1
v_gene: TRBV20-1
abundance: -
j_gene: TRBJ2-5

CDR3aa: CASRVSTDTQYF
CDR3nt: TGTGCCAGCAGAGTGTCCACAGATACGCAGTATTTT
d_gene: -
v_gene: TRBV12-3/TRBV12-4
abundance: -
j_gene: TRBJ2-3

CDR3aa: CAVQQGTSGNTIYF
CDR3nt: TGTGCCGTACAACAGGGGACCTCTGGAAACACCATATATTTT
d_gene: TRBD1
v_gene: TRBV30
abundance: many
j_gene: TRBJ1-3

CDR3aa: CASSPFGARSYNEQFF
CDR3nt: TGTGCCAGTAGTCCCTTCGGGGCACGCTCCTACAATGAGCAGTTCTTC
d_gene: -
v_gene: TRBV19
abundance: -
j_gene: TRBJ2-1

CDR3aa: CASSRSTGGRSETQYF
CDR3nt: TGTGCCAGCAGTAGGTCTACAGGGGGCAGGAGCGAGACCCAGTACTTC
d_gene: TRBD1
v_gene: TRBV27
abundance: few
j_gene: TRBJ2-5

CDR3aa: CASRASSGANVLTF
CDR3nt: TGTGCCAGCAGGGCGAGCTCTGGGGCCAACGTCCTGACTTTC
d_gene: -
v_gene: TRBV12-3/TRBV12-4
abundance: few
j_gene: TRBJ2-6

CDR3aa: CASSLGQGSVNTEAFF
CDR3nt: TGTGCCAGCAGTTTGGGACAGGGATCCGTGAACACTGAAGCTTTCTTT
d_gene: TRBD1
v_gene: TRBV12-3/TRBV12-4
abundance: -
j_gene: TRBJ1-1

CDR3aa: CASRGGNTGELFF
CDR3nt: TGTGCCTCCAGGGGAGGGAACACCGGGGAGCTGTTTTTT
d_gene: -
v_gene: TRBV30
abundance: few
j_gene: TRBJ2-2

CDR3aa: CASSPRFGNGELFF
CDR3nt: TGTGCCAGCAGCCCCCGTTTCGGGAACGGGGAGCTGTTTTTT
d_gene: -
v_gene: TRBV7-8
abundance: -
j_gene: TRBJ2-2

CDR3aa: CASSVGGDVTTYNEQFF
CDR3nt: TGTGCCAGCAGCGTAGGGGGGGACGTAACTACCTACAATGAGCAGTTCTTC
d_gene: -
v_gene: TRBV9
abundance: few
j_gene: TRBJ2-1

CDR3aa: CASSTLSRGNEQFF
CDR3nt: TGTGCCAGCAGCACACTCAGTCGGGGAAATGAGCAGTTCTTC
d_gene: -
v_gene: TRBV9
abundance: few
j_gene: TRBJ2-1

CDR3aa: CASSLDGLAGGGDSYEQYF
CDR3nt: TGTGCCAGCAGCTTAGATGGGCTAGCGGGAGGAGGAGATTCCTACGAGCAGTACTTC
d_gene: TRBD2
v_gene: TRBV11-2
abundance: few
j_gene: TRBJ2-7

CDR3aa: CASSARWGGSTDTQYF
CDR3nt: TGCGCCAGCAGCGCCAGGTGGGGCGGGAGCACAGATACGCAGTATTTT
d_gene: -
v_gene: TRBV5-1
abundance: few
j_gene: TRBJ2-3

CDR3aa: CASSRLAGEPKNIQYF
CDR3nt: TGTGCCAGCAGTCGACTAGCGGGAGAGCCCAAAAACATTCAGTACTTC
d_gene: TRBD2
v_gene: TRBV5-6
abundance: -
j_gene: TRBJ2-4

CDR3aa: CASSQGPGLAESTDTQYF
CDR3nt: TGTGCCAGCAGCCAAGGCCCTGGACTAGCGGAGAGCACAGATACGCAGTATTTT
d_gene: TRBD2
v_gene: TRBV4-2
abundance: -
j_gene: TRBJ2-3

CDR3aa: CSARSRGVGSYEQYF
CDR3nt: TGCAGTGCTAGGTCCCGGGGGGTCGGCTCCTACGAGCAGTACTTC
d_gene: TRBD2
v_gene: TRBV20-1
abundance: many
j_gene: TRBJ2-7

CDR3aa: CASSLVVGAGELFF
CDR3nt: TGTGCCAGCAGCTTAGTGGTCGGGGCCGGGGAGCTGTTTTTT
d_gene: -
v_gene: TRBV11-2
abundance: -
j_gene: TRBJ2-2

CDR3aa: CSARTGSSRAFF
CDR3nt: TGCAGTGCTCGGACAGGGTCATCTCGGGCTTTCTTT
d_gene: TRBD1
v_gene: TRBV20-1
abundance: -
j_gene: TRBJ1-1

CDR3aa: CASSLQSGGTEAFF
CDR3nt: TGTGCCAGCAGTCTCCAATCAGGGGGCACTGAAGCTTTCTTT
d_gene: TRBD1
v_gene: TRBV12-3/TRBV12-4
abundance: -
j_gene: TRBJ1-1

CDR3aa: CASSRDSPPGELFF
CDR3nt: TGTGCCAGCAGCCGGGACTCCCCCCCCGGGGAGCTGTTTTTT
d_gene: -
v_gene: TRBV7-3
abundance: -
j_gene: TRBJ2-2

CDR3aa: CSARRQGAGTDTQYF
CDR3nt: TGCAGTGCTAGACGGCAGGGGGCTGGCACAGATACGCAGTATTTT
d_gene: TRBD1
v_gene: TRBV20-1
abundance: -
j_gene: TRBJ2-3

CDR3aa: CAISESGQEIYEQYF
CDR3nt: TGTGCCATCAGTGAGTCGGGACAGGAGATCTACGAGCAGTACTTC
d_gene: TRBD1
v_gene: TRBV10-3
abundance: few
j_gene: TRBJ2-7

CDR3aa: CASSHVAGGYSYNEQFF
CDR3nt: TGTGCCAGCAGCCATGTAGCGGGAGGGTACTCCTACAATGAGCAGTTCTTC
d_gene: TRBD2
v_gene: TRBV4-2
abundance: -
j_gene: TRBJ2-1

CDR3aa: CASSLFRDQETQYF
CDR3nt: TGTGCCAGCAGTTTATTTCGGGACCAAGAGACCCAGTACTTC
d_gene: -
v_gene: TRBV12-3/TRBV12-4
abundance: -
j_gene: TRBJ2-5

CDR3aa: CASSTTSGTVYNEQFF
CDR3nt: TGTGCCAGCAGTACGACATCCGGGACGGTATACAATGAGCAGTTCTTC
d_gene: -
v_gene: TRBV7-8
abundance: few
j_gene: TRBJ2-1

CDR3aa: CASSQALHQETQYF
CDR3nt: TGTGCCAGCAGCCAAGCCCTTCACCAAGAGACCCAGTACTTC
d_gene: -
v_gene: TRBV3-1
abundance: -
j_gene: TRBJ2-5

CDR3aa: CASSLESGGASSYNEQFF
CDR3nt: TGTGCCAGCAGCTTAGAGAGCGGGGGGGCTAGCTCCTACAATGAGCAGTTCTTC
d_gene: TRBD2
v_gene: TRBV7-9
abundance: few
j_gene: TRBJ2-1

CDR3aa: CASSLAGYGRARETQYF
CDR3nt: TGTGCCAGCAGCTTGGCCGGATACGGGAGGGCCCGGGAGACCCAGTACTTC
d_gene: TRBD2
v_gene: TRBV5-6
abundance: few
j_gene: TRBJ2-5

CDR3aa: CASSYSRQPLGYTF
CDR3nt: TGTGCCAGCAGTTACTCGAGACAGCCCCTAGGCTACACCTTC
d_gene: -
v_gene: TRBV6-5
abundance: few
j_gene: TRBJ1-2

CDR3aa: CASGGEGLTDTQYF
CDR3nt: TGTGCCAGCGGGGGAGAAGGTCTCACAGATACGCAGTATTTT
d_gene: -
v_gene: TRBV11-1
abundance: few
j_gene: TRBJ2-3

CDR3aa: CASSFSPRTEAFF
CDR3nt: TGCGCCAGCAGCTTCAGCCCCCGAACTGAAGCTTTCTTT
d_gene: -
v_gene: TRBV5-1
abundance: -
j_gene: TRBJ1-1

CDR3aa: CSASRDRITDTQYF
CDR3nt: TGCAGTGCTAGCCGGGACAGGATCACAGATACGCAGTATTTT
d_gene: TRBD1
v_gene: TRBV20-1
abundance: -
j_gene: TRBJ2-3

CDR3aa: CASSSLDRGANQPQHF
CDR3nt: TGTGCCAGCAGTTCCTTGGACAGAGGGGCAAATCAGCCCCAGCATTTT
d_gene: -
v_gene: TRBV12-3/TRBV12-4
abundance: -
j_gene: TRBJ1-5

CDR3aa: CASSFGQANYGYTF
CDR3nt: TGTGCCAGCAGCTTTGGACAGGCAAACTATGGCTACACCTTC
d_gene: TRBD1
v_gene: TRBV7-9
abundance: -
j_gene: TRBJ1-2